One and the same sample provided the 16 T cell receptor beta chains below, sequenced in a study of CD8+ T cells in alopecia areata. Treatment: oral pan-JAK inhibitor, 5-10 mg twice daily. RNA was extracted and reverse transcribed into cDNA as the sequencing template. Libraries were prepared by immunoSEQ multiplex PCR; TCRdb keeps only in-frame clonotypes and omits some of them. The sample lists about 270,000 clones; around 64% were seen once. This specimen consisted of CD4+ T cells sorted from blood, obtained at week 52, from a patient treated with tofacitinib. These receptors all come from a human donor with alopecia areata.

The chain joins TRBV9 to TRBJ2-2; D may be TRBD1 (6 bases). V was clipped by 0 bases and J by 6 bases, with 6 bases between them. Germline V gives CDR1 SGDLS, CDR2 YYNGEE. The CDR3 is 13 amino acids. This CDR3 is CASSVGQAGELFF. The CDR3 coding sequence is TGTGCCAGCAGCGTAGGACAGGCCGGGGAGCTGTTTTTT.

V gene TRBV29-1 combines with J gene TRBJ1-4; no definite D call. The CDR3 sequence is 12 residues long. V gave up 4 bases and J gave up 6 bases, with 9 bases separating them. The germline V gene encodes CDR1 SQVTM and CDR2 ANQGSEA. In nucleotides, the CDR3 is TGCAGCGTTGGAGTCGGATATGAAAAACTGTTTTTT. It codes for CSVGVGYEKLFF.

Only a few counts were recorded for this clone. V gene TRBV7-8 combines with J gene TRBJ2-5; D is unclear. Germline V gene lookup returns CDR1 SGHVS and CDR2 FQNEAQ. The ends were cut back, 6 bases at V and 5 bases at J, with 10 bases in the middle. The CDR3 runs to 12 residues. The CDR3 DNA sequence: TGTGCCAGCAGGAGGTCTGGGGAGACCCAGTACTTC. It codes for CASRRSGETQYF. Based on the CDR3 plus reference TRBV7-8 and TRBJ2-5, the full variable domain is GAGVSQSPRYKVAKRGQDVALRCDPISGHVSLFWYQQALGQGPEFLTYFQNEAQLDKSGLPSDRFFAERPEGSVSTLKIQRTQQEDSAVYLCASRRSGETQYFGPGTRLLVL.

This chain connects TRBV30 to TRBJ1-2; unclear D gene. With 4 bases removed from V and 0 bases from J, the gap between germline ends came to 6 bases. The germline V gene has CDR1 GTSNPN and CDR2 SVGIG (reference sequence). The CDR3 spans 12 residues. The DNA of the CDR3 is TGTGCCTGGAAATGGGCTAACTATGGCTACACCTTC. Translating it yields CAWKWANYGYTF.

In DNA form, the CDR3 reads TGTGCCAGCAGCGCCGGGACAGTAAACACTGAAGCTTTCTTT. Residues: CASSAGTVNTEAFF. The chain links TRBV9 to TRBJ1-1, with 7 bases fitting TRBD1. Germline trimming cut 3 bases from V and 2 bases from J; bases unmatched to any gene: 4. Germline V lookup: CDR1 SGDLS, CDR2 YYNGEE. The length of the CDR3 is 14 residues.

This clone was observed a few times. The chain couples TRBV4-1 to TRBJ1-1; 9 nucleotides agree with TRBD1. The CDR3 spans 15 residues. Germline V lookup: CDR1 MGHRA, CDR2 YSYEKL. J gave up 4 bases and V 4 bases, and 7 bases lay outside the gene matches. The CDR3 DNA reads TGCGCCAGCAGCCGTTCCGACAGGGGGTTCACTGAAGCTTTCTTT. Its translation: CASSRSDRGFTEAFF.

The chain combines TRBV27 with TRBJ2-1; D call uncertain. Looked up from germline, CDR1 is MNHEY and CDR2 is SMNVEV (reference sequence). V lost 4 bases, J lost 6 bases, and 10 bases lay in between. The CDR3 loop spans 13 amino acids. The chain's CDR3 is CASSSLRRNEQFF. DNA for the CDR3: TGTGCCAGCAGTTCGTTACGTCGCAATGAGCAGTTCTTC.

This clone was counted only a few times. The chain has TRBV4-3 and TRBJ1-4; D is unclear. This CDR3 contains 13 residues. Germline loops: CDR1 LGHNA, CDR2 YSLEER. Between the trimmed V and J ends, which lost 6 bases and 4 bases, there was a span of 9 bases. CDR3 sequence (DNA): TGCGCCAGCAGACTACGGAATAATGAAAAACTGTTTTTT. This sequence encodes CASRLRNNEKLFF.

V is TRBV5-1 and J is TRBJ2-5, with a tentative D call TRBD1 (6 bases). Germline loops: CDR1 SGHRS, CDR2 YFSETQ. Trimming shortened V by 2 bases and J by 2 bases, and 10 bases separated the two germline ends. The CDR3 covers 14 residues. The CDR3 is CASSFGRGQETQYF. The CDR3 nucleotides read TGCGCCAGCAGCTTTGGCAGGGGTCAAGAGACCCAGTACTTC.

This clone has a handful of counts. The V call is TRBV2, the J call TRBJ1-5, with 7 bases fitting TRBD1. The germline CDR1 and CDR2 sequences are SNHLY and FYNNEI. This CDR3 comprises 13 residues. V was pared by 3 bases and J by 10 bases, with 6 bases of the junction left unmatched. The CDR3 here is CASSEGQRFPQHF. The CDR3 DNA reads TGTGCCAGCAGTGAGGGACAGAGGTTTCCCCAGCATTTT.

Note on this clone: Other DNA variants within this sample encode the same CDR3. The chain is built from TRBV5-6 and TRBJ2-5, with TRBD2 as a possible D gene (5 bases). This CDR3 spans 12 amino acids. The germline V and J ends were trimmed by 4 bases and 4 bases, with 8 bases remaining between them. CDR1 is SGHDT and CDR2 is YYEEEE in the germline V gene. The CDR3: CASSPGGETQYF. The CDR3 DNA reads TGTGCCAGCAGCCCCGGAGGAGAGACCCAGTACTTC.

This clone was detected a few times. The chain has TRBV5-1 and TRBJ2-3; TRBD1 is a possible D gene (5 bases). The CDR3 has 14 residues. The ends were cut back, 0 bases at V and 4 bases at J, with 9 bases in the middle. CDR1 and CDR2 (germline): SGHRS, YFSETQ. The CDR3 sequence is CASSLGQTPDTQYF. CDR3 in DNA: TGCGCCAGCAGCTTGGGACAGACCCCAGATACGCAGTATTTT.

Worth noting for this clone: Other DNA sequences within the sample encode an identical CDR3. The chain joins TRBV2 to TRBJ1-1; D gene uncertain. Germline values: CDR1 SNHLY, CDR2 FYNNEI. The CDR3 totals 13 residues. V was shortened by 4 bases and J by 0 bases, with 6 bases between the two germline ends. The CDR3 reads CASSADMNTEAFF. The CDR3 nucleotides are TGTGCCAGCAGTGCCGACATGAACACTGAAGCTTTCTTT.

A few counts support this clone. This sequence joins TRBV6-5 and TRBJ2-1; 11 bases match TRBD2. Germline-derived CDR1 and CDR2 are MNHEY and SVGAGI. After removal of 6 bases from V and 4 bases from J, the junction contained 2 bases not matched to a gene. The CDR3 is 14 residues long. CDR3: CASRSSGGYNEQFF. The CDR3 nucleotides read TGTGCCAGCAGGTCTAGCGGGGGGTACAATGAGCAGTTCTTC.

V and J are TRBV7-9 and TRBJ1-1; D is uncertain. Trimming removed 5 bases at V and 1 base at J, with 8 bases between. Germline assignment: CDR1 SEHNR and CDR2 FQNEAQ (reference sequence). The CDR3 consists of 13 residues. For the CDR3, the DNA is TGTGCCAGCAGCGCACAGCCGAACACTGAAGCTTTCTTT. Protein sequence: CASSAQPNTEAFF.

The chain has TRBV6-5 and TRBJ1-2, with 9 bases aligning to TRBD1. Unmatched junction bases numbered 3, after V lost 2 bases and J lost 8 bases. CDR1 and CDR2 (germline): MNHEY, SVGAGI. The CDR3 contains 13 residues. CDR3 DNA: TGTGCCAGCAGTTACGGGACAGGGCAAGGCTACACCTTC. It yields the protein CASSYGTGQGYTF.